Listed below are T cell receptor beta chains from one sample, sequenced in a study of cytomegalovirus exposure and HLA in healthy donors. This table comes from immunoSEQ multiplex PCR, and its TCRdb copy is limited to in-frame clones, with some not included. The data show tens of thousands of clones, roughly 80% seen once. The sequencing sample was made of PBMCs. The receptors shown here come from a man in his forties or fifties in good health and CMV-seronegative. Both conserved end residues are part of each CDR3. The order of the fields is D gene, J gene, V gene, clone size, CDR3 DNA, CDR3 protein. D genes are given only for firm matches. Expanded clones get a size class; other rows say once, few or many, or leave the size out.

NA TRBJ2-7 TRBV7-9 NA TGTGCCAGCAGCTTAGTTGGCAGGGATGGTTCCTACGAGCAGTACTTC CASSLVGRDGSYEQYF
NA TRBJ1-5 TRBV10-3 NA TGTGCCATCAGTGAGTCGATACTCAATCAGCCCCAGCATTTT CAISESILNQPQHF
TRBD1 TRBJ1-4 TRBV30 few TGTGCCTGGAGTGGGGGGACAGGGTATGAAAAACTGTTTTTT CAWSGGTGYEKLFF
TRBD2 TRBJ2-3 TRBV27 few TGTGCCAGCAGTTTAACATTTAGGACTAGCACATCCACAGATACGCAGTATTTT CASSLTFRTSTSTDTQYF
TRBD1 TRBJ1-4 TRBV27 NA TGTGCCAGCAGTTTGAGGGGGCGGGGTGAAAAACTGTTTTTT CASSLRGRGEKLFF
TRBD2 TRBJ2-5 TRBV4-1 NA TGCGCCAGCAGCCAACTTCCAGCGGGGGGGCCGGGGGAGACCCAGTACTTC CASSQLPAGGPGETQYF
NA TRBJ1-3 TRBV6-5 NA TGTGCCAGCCAAAAGTCAGGGATCTTAAACACCATATATTTT CASQKSGILNTIYF
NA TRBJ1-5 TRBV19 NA TGTGCCAGTCGACAAAGGGGCAGGGAAAATCAGCCCCAGCATTTT CASRQRGRENQPQHF
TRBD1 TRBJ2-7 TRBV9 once TGTGCCAGCAGCGTGACAGGGACCTACGAGCAGTACTTC CASSVTGTYEQYF
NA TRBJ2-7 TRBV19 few TGTGCCAGTAGTATTGGTAGTAGTTACGAGCAGTACTTC CASSIGSSYEQYF
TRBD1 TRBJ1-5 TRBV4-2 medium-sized TGTGCCAGCAGCCAAGATAGGGGACAGGGGAATCAGCCCCAGCATTTT CASSQDRGQGNQPQHF
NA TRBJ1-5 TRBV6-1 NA TGTGCCAGCAGTGAATGGGGGCGTAGCAATCAGCCCCAGCATTTT CASSEWGRSNQPQHF
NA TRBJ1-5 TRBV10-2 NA TGCGCCAGCAGTGAGTTGGGCCAAGGGGGCAATCAGCCCCAGCATTTT CASSELGQGGNQPQHF
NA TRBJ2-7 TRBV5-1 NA TGCGCCAGCAGCTTGACGGGTAAGCCCTACGAGCAGTACTTC CASSLTGKPYEQYF
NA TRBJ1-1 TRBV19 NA TGTGCCAGTAGTATGTTTCAGGGGTTGAACACTGAAGCTTTCTTT CASSMFQGLNTEAFF
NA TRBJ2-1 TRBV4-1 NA TGCGCCAGCAGTGGTTGGCTAGCTGGCTACAATGAGCAGTTCTTC CASSGWLAGYNEQFF
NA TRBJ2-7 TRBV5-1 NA TGCGCCAGCAGCTTTGAGGTTAGCCTCTACGAGCAGTACTTC CASSFEVSLYEQYF
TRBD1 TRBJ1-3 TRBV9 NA TGTGCCAGCAGCGTAGAGGGACAGGACCTATCTGGAAACACCATATATTTT CASSVEGQDLSGNTIYF
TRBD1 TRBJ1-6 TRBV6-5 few TGTGCCAGCAGTTCCAACAGGGGCGGAAATTCACCCCTCCACTTT CASSSNRGGNSPLHF
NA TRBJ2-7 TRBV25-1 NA TGTGCCAGCAGTGAATCGTCCCAGACCTACGAGCAGTACTTC CASSESSQTYEQYF
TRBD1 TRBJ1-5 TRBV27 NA TGTGCCAGCAGGCCCCGGACAGGGCGCGGCAATCAGCCCCAGCATTTT CASRPRTGRGNQPQHF
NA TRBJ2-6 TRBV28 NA TGTGCCAGCAGTTCTTCAGGGACTCAGGCCAACGTCCTGACTTTC CASSSSGTQANVLTF
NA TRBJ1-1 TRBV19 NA TGTGCCAGTAGGGAGAATGGGGGCTTCGGGGCTTTCTTT CASRENGGFGAFF
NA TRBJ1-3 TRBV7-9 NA TGTGCCAGCAGCCCTCAGGGAAGGTTCACCATATATTTT CASSPQGRFTIYF
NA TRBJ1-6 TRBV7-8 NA TGTGCCAGCAGCCACACGTACAGGGAAACCAATTCACCCCTCCACTTT CASSHTYRETNSPLHF
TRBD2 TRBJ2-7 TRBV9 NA TGTGCCAGCAGCGCGGGGGGACTAGCGGACAGCTCCTACGAGCAGTACTTC CASSAGGLADSSYEQYF
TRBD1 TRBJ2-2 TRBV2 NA TGTGCCAGCAGTGCGGCAGGGGGCCCCACCGGGGAGCTGTTTTTT CASSAAGGPTGELFF